This TCR beta chain was found in a study of shared clonotypes between healthy human individuals. General observations from the study: Naive CD4 clonotypes overlapped across a few donors at about 5.3%.

As concerns this clone: No antigen is known for it. Other DNA sequences in this specimen translate into the identical CDR3.

Sequencing was at deep level. Libraries were prepared by immunoSEQ multiplex PCR; TCRdb keeps only in-frame clonotypes and omits some of them. The sample has some 2,400,000 clones, 90% to 96% seen once; the top ten hold over 0.1%. V was pared by 0 bases and J by 0 bases, with 5 bases between. CDR3 size: 14 residues. CDR1 and CDR2 (germline): SGHRS, YFSETQ. The receptor was isolated from a man aged 18 to 35 in good health. V usage is TRBV5-1 and J usage is TRBJ2-3, with D uncertain. Sequencing was done on a sample of naive CD4+ T cells sorted from blood. Subset in this sample: CD45RA+ positively selected. This CDR3 reads CASSLGTSTDTQYF. The CDR3 nucleotides read TGCGCCAGCAGCTTGGGCACTAGCACAGATACGCAGTATTTT. Looking up the rest from reference TRBV5-1 and TRBJ2-3 gives the full variable domain: KAGVTQTPRYLIKTRGQQVTLSCSPISGHRSVSWYQQTPGQGLQFLFEYFSETQRNKGNFPGRFSGRQFSNSRSEMNVSTLELGDSALYLCASSLGTSTDTQYFGPGTRLTVL.